The 8 T cell receptor beta chains in this list originate from one sample, sequenced in a study of blood T cells in healthy people across ages. A second roughly 6 to 11 cycle PCR used barcoded and J-beta primers. TCRdb redid the calling of the 5' RACE reads with MiXCR, one entry per CDR3 protein. The table records 850,000 to 1,000,000 distinct CDR3 sequences, 45% to 60% of them present only once. The sample was blood. These receptors originate from a woman between 55 and 75 years old in good health.

This clonotype was found a few times. The genes are TRBV18 and TRBJ2-3; no definite D call. This CDR3 has 13 residues. Deletions cut 3 bases from V and 0 bases from J, with 4 bases between. Germline CDR1 and CDR2: KGHSH and LQKENI. The chain's CDR3 is CASSPMSTDTQYF. The DNA for the CDR3 is TGTGCCAGCTCACCCATGAGCACAGATACGCAGTATTTT.

The chain uses TRBV12-3 or TRBV12-4 and TRBJ2-1; D gene uncertain. CDR3 size: 13 residues. Trimming removed 2 bases at V and 3 bases at J, with 5 bases between. The DNA of the CDR3 is TGTGCCAGCAGTTTAAGGCTCTACAATGAGCAGTTCTTC. It is translated as CASSLRLYNEQFF.

The chain couples TRBV11-2 to TRBJ2-6; tentatively, D is TRBD2 (6 bases). V was pared by 3 bases and J by 9 bases, with 15 bases between. Germline assignment: CDR1 SGHAT and CDR2 FQNNGV. The length of the CDR3 is 15 residues. As DNA, the CDR3 is TGTGCCAGCAGCTTCCCCCTGGGGGAGGTCAACGTCCTGACTTTC. Protein: CASSFPLGEVNVLTF. Full variable domain (remainder filled in from reference TRBV11-2 and TRBJ2-6): EAGVAQSPRYKIIEKRQSVAFWCNPISGHATLYWYQQILGQGPKLLIQFQNNGVVDDSQLPKDRFSAERLKGVDSTLKIQPAKLEDSAVYLCASSFPLGEVNVLTFGAGSRLTVL.

The gene calls are TRBV5-1 and TRBJ2-7, with D possibly TRBD2 on 5 matching bases. Germline lookup yields CDR1 SGHRS and CDR2 YFSETQ. V was cut by 1 base and J by 2 bases, with 10 bases left in between. The CDR3 consists of 14 residues. CDR3 sequence reads: CASSLRAEPYEQYF. The CDR3 DNA reads TGCGCCAGCAGCTTGCGAGCGGAACCCTACGAGCAGTACTTC.

The V and J genes are TRBV2 and TRBJ1-6; 7 nucleotides agree with TRBD1. The V segment lost 4 bases and the J segment 10 bases; nucleotides outside the gene matches: 10. The CDR3 has 15 residues. Germline loops: CDR1 SNHLY, CDR2 FYNNEI. The CDR3 sequence is CASSASGGGGSPLHF. Written as DNA, the CDR3 is TGTGCCAGCAGTGCCTCAGGGGGGGGCGGGTCACCCCTCCACTTT.

The chain has TRBV7-2 and TRBJ1-6, with 9 bases aligning to TRBD1. Germline V gene lookup returns CDR1 SGHTA and CDR2 FQGNSA. The CDR3 consists of 15 residues. The V gene end was trimmed by 5 bases and the J gene end by 6 bases; junction bases not matched to a gene: 5. The CDR3: CASSLGQGINSPLHF. CDR3 coding DNA: TGTGCCAGCAGCCTAGGACAGGGGATTAATTCACCCCTCCACTTT.

The chain has TRBV3-1 and TRBJ2-3, with D perhaps being TRBD1 or TRBD2 (5 bases each). CDR3 length: 15 amino acids. The germline V gene has CDR1 LGHDT and CDR2 YNNKEL (reference sequence). V lost 3 bases to trimming and J lost 1 base, with 11 bases between them. CDR3 residues: CASSQGEGGTDTQYF. The DNA of the CDR3 is TGTGCCAGCAGCCAGGGGGAAGGAGGCACAGATACGCAGTATTTT.

The chain couples TRBV24-1 to TRBJ1-5; 7 bases match TRBD1. The ends lost 8 bases at V and 0 bases at J; junction bases unmatched: 9. The germline CDR1 and CDR2 sequences are KGHDR and SFDVKD. This CDR3 region has 16 residues. The CDR3 DNA sequence: TGTGCCACCATCCCAACAGGGGATTATAGCAATCAGCCCCAGCATTTT. This translates into CATIPTGDYSNQPQHF.